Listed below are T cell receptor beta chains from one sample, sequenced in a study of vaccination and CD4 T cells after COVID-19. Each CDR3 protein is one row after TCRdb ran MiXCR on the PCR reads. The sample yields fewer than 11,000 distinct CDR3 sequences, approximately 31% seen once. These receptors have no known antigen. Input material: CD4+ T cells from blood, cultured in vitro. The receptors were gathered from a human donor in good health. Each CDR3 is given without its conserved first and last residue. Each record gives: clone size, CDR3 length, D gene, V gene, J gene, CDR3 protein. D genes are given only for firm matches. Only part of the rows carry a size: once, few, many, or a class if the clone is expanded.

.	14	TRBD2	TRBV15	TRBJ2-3	ATSRDHGRPPDTQY
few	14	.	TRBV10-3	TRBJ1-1	AISKSLGQFPDEAF
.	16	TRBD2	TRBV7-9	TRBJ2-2	ASSLVALAVAGTGELF
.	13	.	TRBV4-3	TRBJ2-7	ASSQAIQDSYEQY
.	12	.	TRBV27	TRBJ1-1	ASSQTGGNTEAF
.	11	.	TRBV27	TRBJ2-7	ASSLLTQGEQY
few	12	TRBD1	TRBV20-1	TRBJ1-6	SATGTVNNSPLH
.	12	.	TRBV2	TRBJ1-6	ASTEVLVHSPLH
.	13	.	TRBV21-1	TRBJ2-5	ASSKEEKEQETRY
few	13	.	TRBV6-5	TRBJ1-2	ASSYGGVTNYGYT
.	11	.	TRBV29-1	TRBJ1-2	SVAVVGDYGYT
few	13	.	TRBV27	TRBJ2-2	ASGPLYANTGELF
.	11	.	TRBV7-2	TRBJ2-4	ASSLGFPNIQY
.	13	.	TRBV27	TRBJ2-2	ASRGGDSITGELF
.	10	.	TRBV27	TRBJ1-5	ASSLSKGPQH
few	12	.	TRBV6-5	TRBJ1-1	ASSYSNTDTEAF
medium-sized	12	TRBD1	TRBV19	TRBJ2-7	ASSIPGQYYEQY
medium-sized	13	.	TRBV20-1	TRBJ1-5	SARDYGIGGQPQH
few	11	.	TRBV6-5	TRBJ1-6	ASSYSSDSPLH
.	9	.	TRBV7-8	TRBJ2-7	VSSSHAEQY
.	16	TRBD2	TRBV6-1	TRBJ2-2	ASRQGLAGARATGELF
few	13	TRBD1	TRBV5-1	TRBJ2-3	ASSLGQVIADTQY
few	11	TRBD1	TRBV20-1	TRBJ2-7	SERRQGAYEQY
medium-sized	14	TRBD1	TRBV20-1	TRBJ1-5	SATGGGETGNQPQH
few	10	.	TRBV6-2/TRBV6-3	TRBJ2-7	ASSRQDYEQY
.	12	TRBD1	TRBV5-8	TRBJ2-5	ASSDRVVQETQY
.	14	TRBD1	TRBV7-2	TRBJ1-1	ASSSILPTGLSEAF
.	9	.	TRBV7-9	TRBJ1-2	ASSLAGGYT
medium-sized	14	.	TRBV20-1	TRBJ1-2	SATGGSESANYGYT
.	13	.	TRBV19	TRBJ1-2	ASSLRAVAGHGYT
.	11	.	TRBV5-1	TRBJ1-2	ASSLLKDYGYT
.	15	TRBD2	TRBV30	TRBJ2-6	AWRRGRARTGANVLT
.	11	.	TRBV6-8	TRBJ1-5	ASSYRVVQPQH
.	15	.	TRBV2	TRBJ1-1	ASRGRGRARGDTEAF
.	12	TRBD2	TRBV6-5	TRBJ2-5	ASSYNGRLETQY
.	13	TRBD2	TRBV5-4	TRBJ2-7	ASSLPLGGRAEQY
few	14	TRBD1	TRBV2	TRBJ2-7	ASRGAPGQVSYEQY
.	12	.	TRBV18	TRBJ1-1	ASSPLPENTEAF
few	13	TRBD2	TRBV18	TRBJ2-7	ASSGTSGSSYEQY
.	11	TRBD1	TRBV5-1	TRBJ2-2	ASSLQGTGELF
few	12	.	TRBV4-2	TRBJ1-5	ASSQRTVYQPQH
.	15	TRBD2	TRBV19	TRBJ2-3	ASRETHSGILADTQY
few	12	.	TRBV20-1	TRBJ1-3	SASDGNSGNTIY
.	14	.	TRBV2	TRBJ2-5	ASSEFFRGIQETQY
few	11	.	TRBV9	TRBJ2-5	ASSVEPGETQY
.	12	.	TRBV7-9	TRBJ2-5	ASSSSSVQESQY
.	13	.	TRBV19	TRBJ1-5	ASSNVGDRYQPQH
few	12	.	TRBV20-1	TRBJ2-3	SASGLASTDTQY
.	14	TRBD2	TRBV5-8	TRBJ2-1	ASSLVASGDYNEQF
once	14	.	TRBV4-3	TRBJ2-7	ASSRILGPPGYEQY
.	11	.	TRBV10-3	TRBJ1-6	AISTRGGSPLH
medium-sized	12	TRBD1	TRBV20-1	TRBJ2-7	SARAPGQGLGWY
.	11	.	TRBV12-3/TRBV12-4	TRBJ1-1	ASISRSYTEAF